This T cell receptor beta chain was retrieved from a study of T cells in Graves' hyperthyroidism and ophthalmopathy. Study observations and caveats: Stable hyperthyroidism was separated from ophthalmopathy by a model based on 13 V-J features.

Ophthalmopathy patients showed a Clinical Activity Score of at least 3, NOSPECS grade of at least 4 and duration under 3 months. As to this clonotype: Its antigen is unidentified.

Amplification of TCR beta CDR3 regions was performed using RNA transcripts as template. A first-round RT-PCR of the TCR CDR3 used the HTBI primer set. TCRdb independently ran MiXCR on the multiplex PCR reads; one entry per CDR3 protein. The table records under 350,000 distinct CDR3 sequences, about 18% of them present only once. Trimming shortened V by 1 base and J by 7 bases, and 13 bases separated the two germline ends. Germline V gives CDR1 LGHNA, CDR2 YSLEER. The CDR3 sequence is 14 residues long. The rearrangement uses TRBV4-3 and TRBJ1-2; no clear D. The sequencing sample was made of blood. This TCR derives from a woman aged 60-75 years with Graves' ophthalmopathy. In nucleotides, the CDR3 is TGCGCCAGCAGCCAAGTCGATTCCCGGCGTGGCTACACCTTC. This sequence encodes CASSQVDSRRGYTF.